This T cell receptor (beta chain) stems from a study of shared clonotypes between healthy human individuals. Study results and limitations: A limitation of the genetic and exposure-history diversity represented arose from few donors. Measured sharing among donors was expected to vary with sequencing depth.

Roughly 90 million PBMCs served as the genomic DNA source for unsorted samples. Unsorted PBMC DNA was run through sequencing on ten immunoSEQ deep assay plates. Sequencing used immunoSEQ multiplex PCR; TCRdb keeps in-frame clones, though not all of them. The profile shows 400,000 to 550,000 clones, 70% to 85% of them singletons. Comments on this clone: Its target is unknown.

The receptor's source is a middle-aged woman in good health. Some clones in this sample may be carry-over from other donors' samples. The material sequenced was PBMCs.

The chain's CDR3 is CASSEEGLGGYTF. In nucleotides, the CDR3 is TGTGCCAGCAGTGAAGAGGGTTTAGGTGGCTACACCTTC. The chain is built from TRBV6-1 and TRBJ1-2; no firm D call. Deletions cut 1 base from V and 7 bases from J, with 10 bases between. This CDR3 is built from 13 residues. Germline CDR1 MNHNS, CDR2 SASEGT.